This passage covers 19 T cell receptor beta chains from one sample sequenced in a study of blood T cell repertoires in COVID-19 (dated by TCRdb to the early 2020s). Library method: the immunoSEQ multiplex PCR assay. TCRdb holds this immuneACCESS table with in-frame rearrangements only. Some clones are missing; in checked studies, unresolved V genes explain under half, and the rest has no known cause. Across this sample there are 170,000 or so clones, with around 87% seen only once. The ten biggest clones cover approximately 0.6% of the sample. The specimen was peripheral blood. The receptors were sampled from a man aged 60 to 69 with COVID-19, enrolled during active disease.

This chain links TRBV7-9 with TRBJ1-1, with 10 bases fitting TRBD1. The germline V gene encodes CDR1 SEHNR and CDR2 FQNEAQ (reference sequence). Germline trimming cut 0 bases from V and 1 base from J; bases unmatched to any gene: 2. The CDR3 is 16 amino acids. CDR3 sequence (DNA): TGTGCCAGCAGCTTAGCGAGGACAGGGGGGAACACTGAAGCTTTCTTT. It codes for CASSLARTGGNTEAFF.

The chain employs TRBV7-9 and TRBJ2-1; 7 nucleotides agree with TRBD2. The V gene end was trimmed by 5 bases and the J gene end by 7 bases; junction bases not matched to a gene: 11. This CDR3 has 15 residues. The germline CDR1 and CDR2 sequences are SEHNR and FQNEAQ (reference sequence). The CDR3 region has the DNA TGTGCCAGCAGCCCGGTATTAGCGGGTCTAAATGAGCAGTTCTTC. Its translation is CASSPVLAGLNEQFF. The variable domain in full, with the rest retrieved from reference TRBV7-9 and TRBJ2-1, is DTGVSQNPRHKITKRGQNVTFRCDPISEHNRLYWYRQTLGQGPEFLTYFQNEAQLEKSRLLSDRFSAERPKGSFSTLEIQRTEQGDSAMYLCASSPVLAGLNEQFFGPGTRLTVL.

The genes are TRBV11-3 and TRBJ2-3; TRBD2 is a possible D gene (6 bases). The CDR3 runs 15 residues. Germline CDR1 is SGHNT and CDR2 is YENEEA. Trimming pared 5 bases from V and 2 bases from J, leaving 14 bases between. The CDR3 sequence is CASSLYGGNTDTQYF. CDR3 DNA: TGTGCCAGCAGCCTCTATGGGGGGAACACAGATACGCAGTATTTT.

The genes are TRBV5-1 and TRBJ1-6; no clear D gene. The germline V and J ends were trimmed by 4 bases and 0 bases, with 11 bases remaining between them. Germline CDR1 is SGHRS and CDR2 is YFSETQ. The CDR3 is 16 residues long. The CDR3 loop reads CASSPSGSSYNSPLHF. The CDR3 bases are TGCGCCAGCAGCCCCTCCGGGAGCTCCTATAATTCACCCCTCCACTTT.

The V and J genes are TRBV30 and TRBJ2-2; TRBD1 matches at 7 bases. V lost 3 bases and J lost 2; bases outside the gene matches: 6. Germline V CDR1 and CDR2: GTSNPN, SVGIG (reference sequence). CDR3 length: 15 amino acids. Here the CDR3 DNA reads TGTGCCTGGAGGGCACGGACAGGAAACACCGGGGAGCTGTTTTTT. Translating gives CAWRARTGNTGELFF.

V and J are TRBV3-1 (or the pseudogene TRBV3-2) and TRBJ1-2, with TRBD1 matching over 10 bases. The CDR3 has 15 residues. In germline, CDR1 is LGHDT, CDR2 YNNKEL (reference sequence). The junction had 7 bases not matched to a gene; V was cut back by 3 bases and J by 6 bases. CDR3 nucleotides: TGTGCCAGCAGCCACTCTCCCGGGACAGGGGATGGCTACACCTTC. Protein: CASSHSPGTGDGYTF.

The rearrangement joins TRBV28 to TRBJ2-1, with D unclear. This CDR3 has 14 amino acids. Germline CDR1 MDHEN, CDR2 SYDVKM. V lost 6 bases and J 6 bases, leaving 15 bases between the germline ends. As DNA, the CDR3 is TGTGCCAGCAGCCCTACCGTGCCACGCAATGAGCAGTTCTTC. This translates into CASSPTVPRNEQFF. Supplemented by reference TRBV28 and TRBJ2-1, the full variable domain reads DVKVTQSSRYLVKRTGEKVFLECVQDMDHENMFWYRQDPGLGLRLIYFSYDVKMKEKGDIPEGYSVSREKKERFSLILESASTNQTSMYLCASSPTVPRNEQFFGPGTRLTVL.

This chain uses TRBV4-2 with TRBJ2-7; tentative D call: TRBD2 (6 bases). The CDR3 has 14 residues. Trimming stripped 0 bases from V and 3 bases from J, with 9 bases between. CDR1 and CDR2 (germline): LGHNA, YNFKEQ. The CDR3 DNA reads TGTGCCAGCAGCCAAGACGGGAGTATCTACGAGCAGTACTTC. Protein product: CASSQDGSIYEQYF.

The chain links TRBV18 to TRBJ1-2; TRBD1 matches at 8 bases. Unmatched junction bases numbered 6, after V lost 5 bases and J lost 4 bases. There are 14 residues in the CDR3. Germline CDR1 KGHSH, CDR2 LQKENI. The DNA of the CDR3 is TGTGCCAGCTCATCCGGACAGGGAGGCTATGGCTACACCTTC. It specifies CASSSGQGGYGYTF.

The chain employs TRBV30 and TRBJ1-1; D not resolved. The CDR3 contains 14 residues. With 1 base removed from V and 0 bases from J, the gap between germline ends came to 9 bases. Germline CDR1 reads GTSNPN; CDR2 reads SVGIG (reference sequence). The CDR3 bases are TGTGCCTGGAGTGGACAAACCATGAACACTGAAGCTTTCTTT. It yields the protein CAWSGQTMNTEAFF.

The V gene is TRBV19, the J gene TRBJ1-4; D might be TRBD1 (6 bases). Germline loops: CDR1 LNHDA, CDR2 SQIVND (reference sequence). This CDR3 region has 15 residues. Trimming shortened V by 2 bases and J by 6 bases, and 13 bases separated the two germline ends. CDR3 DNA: TGTGCCAGTAGTATAATGGGGGGGGCAGATGAAAAACTGTTTTTT. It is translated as CASSIMGGADEKLFF.

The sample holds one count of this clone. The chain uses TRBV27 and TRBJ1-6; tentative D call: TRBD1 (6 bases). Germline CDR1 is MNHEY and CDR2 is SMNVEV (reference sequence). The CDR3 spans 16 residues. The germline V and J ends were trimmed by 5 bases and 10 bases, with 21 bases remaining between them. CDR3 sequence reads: CASSPRGGDLASPLHF. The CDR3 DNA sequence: TGTGCCAGCAGTCCCAGGGGAGGGGATCTCGCCTCACCCCTCCACTTT.

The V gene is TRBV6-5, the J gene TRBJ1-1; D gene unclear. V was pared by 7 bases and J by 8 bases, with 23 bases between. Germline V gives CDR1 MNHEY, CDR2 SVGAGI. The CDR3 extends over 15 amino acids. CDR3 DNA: TGTGCCAGCACCGGTTCAGCGCCCAGTGCCGGAGAAGCTTTCTTT. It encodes CASTGSAPSAGEAFF.

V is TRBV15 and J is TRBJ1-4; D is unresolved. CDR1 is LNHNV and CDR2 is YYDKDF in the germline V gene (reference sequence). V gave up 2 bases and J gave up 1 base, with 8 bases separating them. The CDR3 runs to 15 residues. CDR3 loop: CATSRQTLTNEKLFF. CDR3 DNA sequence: TGTGCCACCAGCAGACAGACATTAACTAATGAAAAACTGTTTTTT.

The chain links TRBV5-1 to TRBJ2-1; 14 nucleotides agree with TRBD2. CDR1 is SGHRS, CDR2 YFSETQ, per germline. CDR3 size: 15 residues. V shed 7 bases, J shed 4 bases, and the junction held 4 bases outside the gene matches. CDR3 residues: CASGLAGGTYNEQFF. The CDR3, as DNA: TGCGCCAGCGGACTAGCGGGGGGAACTTACAATGAGCAGTTCTTC. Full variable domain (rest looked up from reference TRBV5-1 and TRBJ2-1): KAGVTQTPRYLIKTRGQQVTLSCSPISGHRSVSWYQQTPGQGLQFLFEYFSETQRNKGNFPGRFSGRQFSNSRSEMNVSTLELGDSALYLCASGLAGGTYNEQFFGPGTRLTVL.

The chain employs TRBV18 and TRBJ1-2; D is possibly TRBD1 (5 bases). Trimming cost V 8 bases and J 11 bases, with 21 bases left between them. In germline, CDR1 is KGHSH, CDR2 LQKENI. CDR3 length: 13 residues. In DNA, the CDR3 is TGTGCCAGCGTTGGGCGGGACCTCGTGAGATACACCTTC. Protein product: CASVGRDLVRYTF.

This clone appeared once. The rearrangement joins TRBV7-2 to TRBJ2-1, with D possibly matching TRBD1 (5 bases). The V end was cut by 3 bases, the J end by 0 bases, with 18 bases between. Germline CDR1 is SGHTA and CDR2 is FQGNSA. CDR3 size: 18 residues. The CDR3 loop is CASSFPSRGHGSYNEQFF. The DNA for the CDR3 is TGTGCCAGCAGCTTCCCGTCACGCGGACACGGCTCCTACAATGAGCAGTTCTTC.

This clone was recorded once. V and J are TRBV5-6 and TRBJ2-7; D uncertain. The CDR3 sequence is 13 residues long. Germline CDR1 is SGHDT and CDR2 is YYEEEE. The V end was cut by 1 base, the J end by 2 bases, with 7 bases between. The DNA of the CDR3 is TGTGCCAGCAGCTTGTACATTACCTACGAGCAGTACTTC. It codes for CASSLYITYEQYF.

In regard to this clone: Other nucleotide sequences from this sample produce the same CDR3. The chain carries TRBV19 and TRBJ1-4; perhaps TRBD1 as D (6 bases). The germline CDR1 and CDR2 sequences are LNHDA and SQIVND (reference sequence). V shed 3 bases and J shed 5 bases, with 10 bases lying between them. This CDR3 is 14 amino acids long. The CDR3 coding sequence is TGTGCCAGTAGTATCGGACAGTCGAATGAAAAACTGTTTTTT. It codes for CASSIGQSNEKLFF.